This TCR beta chain originates from a study of blood T cell repertoires in COVID-19. Clinical history as reported by participants underpinned cohort assignment. The recovered donors of Cohort 3 showed two negative PCRs, clearance, or symptom resolution. The CDR3 consists of 15 residues. Trimming took 4 bases from V and 5 from J, leaving 14 bases between them. Germline V gene lookup returns CDR1 LNHDA and CDR2 SQIVND (reference sequence). Produced via immunoSEQ multiplex PCR; TCRdb's table is partial and in-frame only. The table records about 250,000 clones, 80% to 90% of them present only once. The receptor was derived from a man aged 35-49 years who had recovered from COVID-19. The material sequenced was PBMCs or T cells enriched from blood (not recorded which). The genes are TRBV19 and TRBJ1-4; D perhaps matches TRBD1 (5 bases). CDR3 residues: CASSTPQGLNEKLFF. Here the CDR3 DNA reads TGTGCCAGTAGTACCCCCCAGGGACTCAATGAAAAACTGTTTTTT. Based on the CDR3 plus reference TRBV19 and TRBJ1-4, the full variable domain is DGGITQSPKYLFRKEGQNVTLSCEQNLNHDAMYWYRQDPGQGLRLIYYSQIVNDFQKGDIAEGYSVSREKKESFPLTVTSAQKNPTAFYLCASSTPQGLNEKLFFGSGTQLSVL.